This TCR beta chain was recorded in a study of CD8+ T cells in alopecia areata. Across the whole study: The drug, oral tofacitinib, was given to treated patients at 5 to 10 mg twice daily. Study-level results: Elevated clonality characterized lesional scalp relative to normal scalp, particularly in alopecia totalis/universalis. Sequences from scalp samples also cover resident alphabeta T cells of normal skin.

A word on this clone: What it binds is not known.

Those with alopecia areata gave lesional scalp punch biopsies and peripheral blood. Investigators isolated RNA and reverse transcribed it into cDNA to act as the sequencing template. The protocol was immunoSEQ multiplex PCR, while the TCRdb copy is restricted to in-frame clones and leaves out a portion. The sample has roughly 250,000 clones; 67% are singletons. The CDR3 loop spans 15 amino acids. The V gene lost 0 bases and the J gene lost 4 bases, with 14 bases spanning the gap. Germline-derived CDR1 and CDR2 are SGHRS and YFSETQ. This chain links TRBV5-1 with TRBJ2-7; D gene ambiguous. Sequences were derived from CD4+ T cells sorted from blood, sampled at week 0. The source is a human donor with alopecia areata. The CDR3 loop reads CASSLELGKGYEQYF. Here the CDR3 DNA reads TGCGCCAGCAGCTTGGAGCTGGGGAAAGGATACGAGCAGTACTTC.